Listed below are T cell receptor beta chains from one sample, sequenced in a study of response to subunit inactivated influenza vaccine. In TCRdb, the RT-PCR reads were re-called with MiXCR into one record per CDR3 protein. Of roughly 550,000 distinct CDR3 sequences in the sample, under 30% were seen once. These data are also associated with another study on T cells expressing NK-cell markers.

Sequences were derived from CD4+ T cells sorted from PBMCs, sampled approximately 12 days after vaccination. These receptors were collected from a middle-aged man who received an inactivated influenza vaccine. Each CDR3 is given with its conserved first and last residue. The D gene is left open where the match is weak. Size is omitted from some rows. Given values are once, few, many or a class for expanded clones.

j_call: TRBJ2-1; v_call: TRBV6-2/TRBV6-3; clone_size: -; d_call: TRBD2; cdr3_aa: CAARTSGTNEQFF; cdr3_nt: TGTGCCGCCAGGACTAGCGGGACCAATGAGCAGTTCTTC
j_call: TRBJ2-3; v_call: TRBV2; clone_size: few; d_call: -; cdr3_aa: CASSGGLSDTQYF; cdr3_nt: TGTGCCAGCAGTGGGGGACTTTCAGATACGCAGTATTTT
j_call: TRBJ2-2; v_call: TRBV5-1; clone_size: few; d_call: -; cdr3_aa: CASSFRTGTTGELFF; cdr3_nt: TGCGCCAGCAGCTTTAGAACAGGCACCACCGGGGAGCTGTTTTTT
j_call: TRBJ1-5; v_call: TRBV20-1; clone_size: many; d_call: -; cdr3_aa: CSARILGGRQPQHF; cdr3_nt: TGCAGTGCTAGAATACTGGGGGGAAGGCAGCCCCAGCATTTT
j_call: TRBJ2-1; v_call: TRBV11-2; clone_size: -; d_call: TRBD2; cdr3_aa: CASSLELSTSGRRFRNEQFF; cdr3_nt: TGTGCCAGCAGCTTAGAACTTTCGACTAGCGGGAGGCGCTTTAGAAATGAGCAGTTCTTC
j_call: TRBJ1-1; v_call: TRBV30; clone_size: -; d_call: -; cdr3_aa: CAWRRENPEAFF; cdr3_nt: TGTGCCTGGAGGCGTGAGAATCCTGAAGCTTTCTTT
j_call: TRBJ1-2; v_call: TRBV5-1; clone_size: few; d_call: -; cdr3_aa: CASSPLKQGGYTF; cdr3_nt: TGCGCCAGCAGCCCCCTCAAACAGGGAGGCTACACCTTC
j_call: TRBJ2-1; v_call: TRBV24-1; clone_size: -; d_call: -; cdr3_aa: CATASYNEQFF; cdr3_nt: TGTGCCACCGCCTCCTACAATGAGCAGTTCTTC
j_call: TRBJ2-7; v_call: TRBV7-8; clone_size: few; d_call: TRBD1; cdr3_aa: CASSHETGGNLYEQYF; cdr3_nt: TGTGCCAGCAGCCACGAGACAGGGGGAAACCTCTACGAGCAGTACTTC
j_call: TRBJ2-2; v_call: TRBV7-6; clone_size: -; d_call: -; cdr3_aa: CASSLRGETGELFF; cdr3_nt: TGTGCCAGCAGCTTACGGGGAGAAACCGGGGAGCTGTTTTTT
j_call: TRBJ2-1; v_call: TRBV7-2; clone_size: few; d_call: -; cdr3_aa: CASSLIVGEAEQFF; cdr3_nt: TGTGCCAGCAGCTTAATAGTAGGGGAAGCTGAGCAGTTCTTC
j_call: TRBJ2-1; v_call: TRBV6-1; clone_size: many; d_call: -; cdr3_aa: CASSPTSSEGVNEQFF; cdr3_nt: TGTGCCAGCAGTCCTACTAGCTCGGAGGGGGTAAATGAGCAGTTCTTC
j_call: TRBJ2-1; v_call: TRBV5-1; clone_size: few; d_call: TRBD1; cdr3_aa: CASSYRGVDEQFF; cdr3_nt: TGCGCCAGCAGCTACAGGGGCGTAGATGAGCAGTTCTTC
j_call: TRBJ1-5; v_call: TRBV2; clone_size: -; d_call: -; cdr3_aa: CASSEQGFRNQPQHF; cdr3_nt: TGTGCCAGCAGTGAACAGGGGTTTCGCAATCAGCCCCAGCATTTT
j_call: TRBJ2-5; v_call: TRBV5-1; clone_size: -; d_call: -; cdr3_aa: CASSQIPLAGGQETQYF; cdr3_nt: TGCGCCAGCAGCCAGATACCTCTAGCCGGGGGCCAAGAGACCCAGTACTTC
j_call: TRBJ2-5; v_call: TRBV13; clone_size: -; d_call: TRBD2; cdr3_aa: CASSPDSREGTQYF; cdr3_nt: TGTGCCAGCAGCCCCGATAGCAGGGAGGGGACCCAGTACTTC
j_call: TRBJ2-1; v_call: TRBV20-1; clone_size: few; d_call: -; cdr3_aa: CSARDPRSSYNEQFF; cdr3_nt: TGCAGTGCTAGAGATCCAAGGAGCTCCTACAATGAGCAGTTCTTC
j_call: TRBJ1-2; v_call: TRBV7-2; clone_size: -; d_call: TRBD1; cdr3_aa: CASSLRQGATNYGYTF; cdr3_nt: TGTGCCAGCAGCCTCAGACAGGGGGCGACTAACTATGGCTACACCTTC
j_call: TRBJ2-3; v_call: TRBV12-3/TRBV12-4; clone_size: few; d_call: TRBD2; cdr3_aa: CASRPGLAGFINTQYF; cdr3_nt: TGTGCCAGCAGACCAGGACTAGCGGGGTTCATTAATACGCAGTATTTT
j_call: TRBJ2-1; v_call: TRBV20-1; clone_size: -; d_call: -; cdr3_aa: CSAISTWGNYNEQFF; cdr3_nt: TGCAGTGCAATATCGACTTGGGGAAACTACAATGAGCAGTTCTTC
j_call: TRBJ2-6; v_call: TRBV4-1; clone_size: few; d_call: -; cdr3_aa: CASSPQANSGANVLTF; cdr3_nt: TGCGCCAGCAGTCCCCAAGCCAACTCTGGGGCCAACGTCCTGACTTTC
j_call: TRBJ2-7; v_call: TRBV28; clone_size: few; d_call: TRBD1; cdr3_aa: CASSLLAPAGGLREQYF; cdr3_nt: TGTGCCAGCAGTTTATTGGCCCCCGCAGGGGGATTGAGGGAGCAGTACTTC
j_call: TRBJ1-1; v_call: TRBV18; clone_size: -; d_call: -; cdr3_aa: CASSPFKGEAFF; cdr3_nt: TGTGCCAGCTCACCTTTCAAGGGGGAAGCTTTCTTT
j_call: TRBJ1-3; v_call: TRBV5-1; clone_size: few; d_call: -; cdr3_aa: CASRGNSGNTIYF; cdr3_nt: TGCGCCAGCAGGGGAAACTCTGGAAACACCATATATTTT
j_call: TRBJ2-1; v_call: TRBV29-1; clone_size: few; d_call: -; cdr3_aa: CSERRASYNEQFF; cdr3_nt: TGCAGCGAGAGACGGGCCTCCTACAATGAGCAGTTCTTC
j_call: TRBJ1-2; v_call: TRBV19; clone_size: -; d_call: -; cdr3_aa: CASSHRTPGSYTF; cdr3_nt: TGTGCCAGTAGTCATCGGACACCTGGAAGCTACACCTTC
j_call: TRBJ2-1; v_call: TRBV28; clone_size: -; d_call: TRBD2; cdr3_aa: CASSLREGLQF; cdr3_nt: TGTGCCAGCAGTTTGCGGGAGGGCCTTCAGTTC
j_call: TRBJ2-4; v_call: TRBV20-1; clone_size: few; d_call: TRBD2; cdr3_aa: CSASPAGGGKNIQYF; cdr3_nt: TGCAGTGCTAGTCCAGCGGGGGGAGGAAAAAACATTCAGTACTTC
j_call: TRBJ2-3; v_call: TRBV11-3; clone_size: few; d_call: TRBD2; cdr3_aa: CASSPSRTSGRVGTQYF; cdr3_nt: TGTGCCAGCAGCCCCTCCCGGACTAGCGGGAGGGTAGGAACGCAGTATTTT
j_call: TRBJ1-5; v_call: TRBV12-3/TRBV12-4; clone_size: few; d_call: -; cdr3_aa: CASSLSGLNQPQHF; cdr3_nt: TGTGCCAGCAGTTTGTCGGGGCTCAATCAGCCCCAGCATTTT
j_call: TRBJ2-5; v_call: TRBV5-5; clone_size: -; d_call: -; cdr3_aa: CASSLTGLLVQYF; cdr3_nt: TGTGCCAGCAGCTTGACGGGTTTATTAGTCCAGTACTTC
j_call: TRBJ1-1; v_call: TRBV12-3/TRBV12-4; clone_size: few; d_call: -; cdr3_aa: CASTQPGKGTEAFF; cdr3_nt: TGTGCCAGCACCCAGCCGGGGAAAGGCACTGAAGCTTTCTTT
j_call: TRBJ1-5; v_call: TRBV20-1; clone_size: -; d_call: -; cdr3_aa: CSARDLLGGSNQPQHF; cdr3_nt: TGCAGTGCTAGAGATCTTCTTGGGGGGTCCAATCAGCCCCAGCATTTT
j_call: TRBJ2-3; v_call: TRBV28; clone_size: many; d_call: TRBD2; cdr3_aa: CASSFSAGADTQYF; cdr3_nt: TGTGCCAGCAGTTTCTCGGCGGGAGCAGATACGCAGTATTTT
j_call: TRBJ1-2; v_call: TRBV5-6; clone_size: few; d_call: TRBD1; cdr3_aa: CASSFPGTDVGYTF; cdr3_nt: TGTGCCAGCAGCTTCCCCGGGACAGATGTCGGCTACACCTTC